This T cell receptor beta chain originates from a study of T-cell reconstitution after alpha-beta-depleted transplantation in children. Preparation of the TCRbeta library was carried out with unique molecular identifiers. One entry per CDR3 protein, called by TCRdb with MiXCR from the PCR reads. The table records roughly 350,000 distinct CDR3 sequences, 10% of them present only once. Trimming removed 2 bases at V and 0 bases at J, with 7 bases between. The CDR3 is made up of 14 amino acids. Germline assignment: CDR1 SGHTA and CDR2 FQGTGA. This chain joins TRBV7-3 and TRBJ2-5; the D is unclear. The source material was PBMCs from the stem cell graft donor, sampled from the stem cell graft. The TCR originated in a human donor who donated a stem cell graft to a child with acute lymphoblastic leukemia. The CDR3 nucleotides read TGTGCCAGCAGCTTACGGCCCGACCAAGAGACCCAGTACTTC. As protein: CASSLRPDQETQYF.